The entry below gives a single TCR beta chain sequence along with its context. Its antigen is unknown. The CDR3 is 13 residues long. Germline V gene data show CDR1 as LNHDA and CDR2 as SQIVND (reference sequence). The V gene lost 8 bases and the J gene lost 7 bases, with 15 bases spanning the gap. Here immunoSEQ multiplex PCR was the method, and the copy in TCRdb shows in-frame clones only, minus some. The table lists around 700,000 clones, about three quarters of them singletons. The sample is drawn from a study of shared clonotypes between healthy human individuals. Study-level background: Each donor contributed plates that comprised three CD4 naive, three CD4 memory, two CD8 naive and one CD8 memory.

Study-wide findings and caveats: Few donors restricted represented genetic and exposure-history diversity.

The rearrangement joins TRBV19 to TRBJ1-5; a possible D gene is TRBD1 (6 bases). This TCR was sampled from a woman in her 30s in good health. Specimen: memory CD4+ T cells sorted from blood. As to subset: CD45RA-negative fraction. CDR3: CASAKGGDQPQHF. In DNA form, the CDR3 reads TGTGCCAGTGCCAAAGGGGGGGACCAGCCCCAGCATTTT. The full variable domain, completed using reference TRBV19 and TRBJ1-5, is DGGITQSPKYLFRKEGQNVTLSCEQNLNHDAMYWYRQDPGQGLRLIYYSQIVNDFQKGDIAEGYSVSREKKESFPLTVTSAQKNPTAFYLCASAKGGDQPQHFGDGTRLSIL.